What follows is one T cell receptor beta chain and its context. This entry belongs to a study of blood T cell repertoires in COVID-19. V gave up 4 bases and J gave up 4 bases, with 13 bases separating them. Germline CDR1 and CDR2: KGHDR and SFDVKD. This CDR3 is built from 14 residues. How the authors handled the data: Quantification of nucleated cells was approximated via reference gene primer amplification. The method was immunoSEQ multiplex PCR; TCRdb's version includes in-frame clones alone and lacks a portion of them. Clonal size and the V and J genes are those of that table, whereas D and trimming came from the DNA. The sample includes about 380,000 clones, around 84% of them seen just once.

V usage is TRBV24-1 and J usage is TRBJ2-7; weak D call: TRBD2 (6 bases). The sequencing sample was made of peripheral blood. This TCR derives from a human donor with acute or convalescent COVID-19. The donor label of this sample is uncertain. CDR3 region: CATSDPRGGYEQYF. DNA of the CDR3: TGTGCCACCAGTGACCCTCGTGGGGGGTACGAGCAGTACTTC.